The rows below give T cell receptor beta chains drawn from one sample of a study of blood T cell repertoires in COVID-19. Clones were read by immunoSEQ multiplex PCR, and TCRdb kept only the in-frame ones, dropping some. The data show 110,000 or so clones, less than 85% seen once. Sequenced sample: peripheral blood. The receptors derive from a human donor in a cohort sampled during active COVID-19. The CDR3 runs from the conserved cysteine through the conserved F or W. The D gene is left open where the match is weak. The listing skips clone size in some rows; elsewhere it reads once, few, many or a size class.

CDR3: CASSLGFGTEAFF
DNA: TGTGCCAGCAGCTTGGGGTTCGGCACTGAAGCTTTCTTT
size: NA
V: TRBV5-4
D: NA
J: TRBJ1-1

CDR3: CASGLAHQAGGPSSYNEQFF
DNA: TGTGCTAGTGGTTTGGCTCACCAGGCGGGGGGGCCCAGCTCCTACAATGAGCAGTTCTTC
size: NA
V: TRBV12-5
D: TRBD2
J: TRBJ2-1

CDR3: CATSDTRAHEAFF
DNA: TGTGCCACCAGTGATACCAGGGCTCATGAAGCTTTCTTT
size: NA
V: TRBV24-1
D: NA
J: TRBJ1-1

CDR3: CASSLAPLAGNYEQYF
DNA: TGCGCCAGCAGCTTGGCACCCCTAGCGGGGAACTACGAGCAGTACTTC
size: NA
V: TRBV5-1
D: TRBD2
J: TRBJ2-7

CDR3: CASSLDGLGNYGYTF
DNA: TGTGCCAGCAGTTTAGACGGTCTAGGTAACTATGGCTACACCTTC
size: NA
V: TRBV28
D: NA
J: TRBJ1-2

CDR3: CASSQGLQGPYNEQFF
DNA: TGTGCCAGCAGCCAAGGTTTGCAGGGGCCCTACAATGAGCAGTTCTTC
size: NA
V: TRBV3-1/TRBV3-2
D: NA
J: TRBJ2-1

CDR3: CASSGREGEKLFF
DNA: TGTGCCAGCAGCGGCAGGGAGGGTGAAAAACTGTTTTTT
size: NA
V: TRBV2
D: NA
J: TRBJ1-4

CDR3: CASSRRRADYNEQFF
DNA: TGTGCCAGCAGCCGCAGGCGGGCGGACTACAATGAGCAGTTCTTC
size: NA
V: TRBV7-3
D: NA
J: TRBJ2-1

CDR3: CASSLVWTALGEQYF
DNA: TGTGCCAGCAGCTTAGTTTGGACAGCCCTTGGGGAGCAGTACTTC
size: NA
V: TRBV7-2
D: NA
J: TRBJ2-7

CDR3: CASSSGQVGGGYTF
DNA: TGCGCCAGCAGCTCCGGACAGGTCGGGGGAGGCTACACCTTC
size: once
V: TRBV5-1
D: TRBD1
J: TRBJ1-2

CDR3: CASSFVANQPQHF
DNA: TGTGCCAGCAGTTTTGTAGCAAATCAGCCCCAGCATTTT
size: NA
V: TRBV6-5
D: NA
J: TRBJ1-5

CDR3: CASGRGRAFF
DNA: TGTGCCAGCGGGAGGGGCAGAGCTTTCTTT
size: NA
V: TRBV2
D: NA
J: TRBJ1-1

CDR3: CSVETGGTFF
DNA: TGCAGCGTTGAAACAGGGGGAACGTTCTTC
size: NA
V: TRBV29-1
D: TRBD1
J: TRBJ2-1

CDR3: CASSLARTGNNYGYTF
DNA: TGTGCCAGCAGCTTAGCCAGGACAGGGAACAACTATGGCTACACCTTC
size: NA
V: TRBV11-3
D: TRBD1
J: TRBJ1-2

CDR3: CASSITATGQETQYF
DNA: TGTGCCAGTAGTATAACCGCGACAGGGCAAGAGACCCAGTACTTC
size: NA
V: TRBV19
D: TRBD1
J: TRBJ2-5

CDR3: CASSPEVGEQYF
DNA: TGTGCCAGCAGTCCGGAGGTCGGCGAGCAGTACTTC
size: NA
V: TRBV28
D: NA
J: TRBJ2-7

CDR3: CASSRWTVTNSPLHF
DNA: TGTGCCAGCAGCAGGTGGACAGTGACTAATTCACCCCTCCACTTT
size: NA
V: TRBV7-2
D: NA
J: TRBJ1-6

CDR3: CASAPLKGGDSGNTIYF
DNA: TGTGCCAGCGCCCCTCTAAAGGGCGGGGACTCTGGAAACACCATATATTTT
size: NA
V: TRBV7-7
D: NA
J: TRBJ1-3

CDR3: CSVVGGGTQYF
DNA: TGCAGCGTTGTTGGCGGAGGTACGCAGTATTTT
size: NA
V: TRBV29-1
D: NA
J: TRBJ2-3

CDR3: CASSVTGNYEQYF
DNA: TGTGCCAGTAGTGTCACAGGGAACTACGAGCAGTACTTC
size: NA
V: TRBV19
D: NA
J: TRBJ2-7

CDR3: CASRDPTGYSTDTQYF
DNA: TGTGCCAGCAGGGATCCGACAGGCTATAGCACAGATACGCAGTATTTT
size: NA
V: TRBV6-6
D: NA
J: TRBJ2-3

CDR3: CASSSSGGSNQPQHF
DNA: TGTGCCAGCAGCTCTTCTGGGGGGAGCAATCAGCCCCAGCATTTT
size: NA
V: TRBV25-1
D: NA
J: TRBJ1-5

CDR3: CASSGPGQGIDTQYF
DNA: TGTGCCAGCAGCGGCCCCGGGCAGGGAATAGATACGCAGTATTTT
size: many
V: TRBV9
D: NA
J: TRBJ2-3

CDR3: CASSLGGTGSINEQFF
DNA: TGTGCCAGCAGCTTAGGAGGGACAGGGAGTATAAATGAGCAGTTCTTC
size: NA
V: TRBV11-3
D: TRBD1
J: TRBJ2-1

CDR3: CASSGPTGGNTGELFF
DNA: TGTGCCAGCAGCGGACCGACAGGGGGCAACACCGGGGAGCTGTTTTTT
size: NA
V: TRBV11-3
D: TRBD1
J: TRBJ2-2

CDR3: CASSYGQANEQYF
DNA: TGTGCCAGCAGTTACGGACAGGCCAACGAGCAGTACTTC
size: NA
V: TRBV6-2/TRBV6-3
D: TRBD1
J: TRBJ2-7

CDR3: CASSIRQGANYGYTF
DNA: TGTGCCAGTAGTATACGACAGGGGGCGAACTATGGCTACACCTTC
size: once
V: TRBV19
D: TRBD1
J: TRBJ1-2

CDR3: CASSGTGGDNQPQHF
DNA: TGTGCCAGTAGTGGTACAGGGGGGGACAATCAGCCCCAGCATTTT
size: NA
V: TRBV19
D: TRBD1
J: TRBJ1-5

CDR3: CASSLASRSTGELFF
DNA: TGTGCCAGCAGCTTAGCAAGCAGGTCTACCGGGGAGCTGTTTTTT
size: NA
V: TRBV7-2
D: NA
J: TRBJ2-2

CDR3: CASSDPTDSDTQYF
DNA: TGTGCCAGCAGTGACCCTACAGATTCAGATACGCAGTATTTT
size: few
V: TRBV2
D: NA
J: TRBJ2-3

CDR3: CASSYRDRNSYEQYF
DNA: TGTGCCAGCAGCTACCGGGACAGGAACTCCTACGAGCAGTACTTC
size: NA
V: TRBV7-9
D: TRBD1
J: TRBJ2-7

CDR3: CASSSGSGGVGYTF
DNA: TGTGCCAGCAGCTCAGGGTCGGGGGGAGTTGGCTACACCTTC
size: NA
V: TRBV7-2
D: NA
J: TRBJ1-2

CDR3: CASSLDRRTKTNYGYTF
DNA: TGTGCCAGCAGCTTGGACAGGCGGACTAAGACTAACTATGGCTACACCTTC
size: NA
V: TRBV5-6
D: NA
J: TRBJ1-2

CDR3: CASSLGRHNEQFF
DNA: TGTGCCAGCAGCTTGGGCCGTCACAATGAGCAGTTCTTC
size: NA
V: TRBV11-3
D: NA
J: TRBJ2-1

CDR3: CASSLALAGWANEQFF
DNA: TGTGCCAGCAGCTTAGCGTTGGCAGGGTGGGCCAATGAGCAGTTCTTC
size: NA
V: TRBV7-2
D: NA
J: TRBJ2-1

CDR3: CASSAGTLPNTEAFF
DNA: TGTGCCAGCAGCGCGGGGACATTACCGAACACTGAAGCTTTCTTT
size: NA
V: TRBV9
D: NA
J: TRBJ1-1

CDR3: CASSPTGSYSGANVLTF
DNA: TGTGCCAGCTCACCAACAGGGTCCTACTCTGGGGCCAACGTCCTGACTTTC
size: NA
V: TRBV18
D: NA
J: TRBJ2-6

CDR3: CASSLERGGTDTQYF
DNA: TGCGCCAGCAGCTTGGAGCGGGGGGGCACAGATACGCAGTATTTT
size: once
V: TRBV5-1
D: TRBD2
J: TRBJ2-3

CDR3: CASALGTGTSGANVLTF
DNA: TGTGCCAGCGCCCTGGGGACAGGGACCTCTGGGGCCAACGTCCTGACTTTC
size: NA
V: TRBV9
D: TRBD1
J: TRBJ2-6

CDR3: CASSGQGATYNEQFF
DNA: TGTGCCAGCAGCGGACAGGGGGCAACATACAATGAGCAGTTCTTC
size: once
V: TRBV11-2
D: TRBD1
J: TRBJ2-1

CDR3: CASTGGVTDTQYF
DNA: TGTGCCAGCACCGGGGGTGTCACAGATACGCAGTATTTT
size: NA
V: TRBV12-3/TRBV12-4
D: NA
J: TRBJ2-3

CDR3: CASSPSAGVYNEQFF
DNA: TGTGCCAGCAGCCCGTCGGCGGGGGTTTACAATGAGCAGTTCTTC
size: NA
V: TRBV7-2
D: TRBD2
J: TRBJ2-1

CDR3: CASKRGAVDEQFF
DNA: TGCGCCAGCAAGCGGGGGGCAGTGGATGAGCAGTTCTTC
size: NA
V: TRBV5-1
D: TRBD2
J: TRBJ2-1

CDR3: CASSLELETEAFF
DNA: TGTGCCAGCTCCCTAGAGTTAGAAACTGAAGCTTTCTTT
size: NA
V: TRBV18
D: NA
J: TRBJ1-1